This T cell receptor beta chain stems from a study of cytomegalovirus exposure and HLA in healthy donors. Points from the study as a whole: Sequencing probably produced one cluster of sequence variants that were highly shared. Some V segments, TRBV6-2 and TRBV6-3 among them, were indistinguishable and were therefore excluded. Reportedly, diagnosis of cytomegalovirus status by the classifier showed high specificity and sensitivity.

The CDR3 is 14 residues long. CDR1 and CDR2 (germline): ENHRY, SYGVKD. V was pared by 5 bases and J by 8 bases, with 15 bases between. Note on this clone: Antigen unknown.

It was with 60 Vbeta and 13 Jbeta primers that the PCR ran. Profiling relied on immunoSEQ multiplex PCR, and the TCRdb table lists in-frame clones only, not all of them. The sample has around 140,000 clones; under 75% are singletons. Sequences were obtained from PBMCs. This sequence originates from a woman aged 40 to 50 in good health and CMV-seronegative. The gene calls are TRBV10-3 and TRBJ1-4, with D unresolved. The CDR3 region is CAISWTVSGEKLFF. The CDR3 DNA reads TGTGCCATCAGTTGGACGGTGTCGGGGGAAAAACTGTTTTTT.